One and the same sample provided the 2 T cell receptor beta chains below, sequenced in a study of T cell changes during pregnancy in multiple sclerosis. Sequenced by immunoSEQ multiplex PCR; TCRdb stores in-frame clones only, minus some. The profile shows tens of thousands of clones, roughly 92% of them singletons. Sequenced material: CD4+ T cells from peripheral blood mononuclear cells, taken before pregnancy. These receptors were obtained from a female donor with multiple sclerosis, enrolled in a pregnancy study.

This chain's CDR3 is CASSPSGAPEYEQYF. CDR3 coding DNA: TGTGCCAGCTCACCATCAGGGGCTCCAGAGTACGAGCAGTACTTC. This chain uses TRBV18 with TRBJ2-7; D perhaps matches TRBD1 (6 bases). This CDR3 has 15 amino acids. V shed 2 bases and J shed 4 bases, with 15 bases lying between them. Germline lookup yields CDR1 KGHSH and CDR2 LQKENI.

The sample holds one count of this clone. The chain uses TRBV27 and TRBJ1-1; D possibly corresponds to TRBD1 (5 bases). V gave up 1 base and J gave up 4 bases, with 10 bases separating them. CDR1 MNHEY and CDR2 SMNVEV come from the germline V gene (reference sequence). The CDR3 is 14 amino acids. CDR3 nucleotide sequence: TGTGCCAGCAGTTTATGGGGGGTAGGCACTGAAGCTTTCTTT. Translation gives CASSLWGVGTEAFF.